A single sample is the source of the 3 T cell receptor beta chains below, sequenced in a study of metastatic and nonmetastatic thyroid tumors. Thyroid surgery took place with no prior treatment in any patient. TCRdb reprocessed the PCR reads using MiXCR. The sample consists of about 69,000 clones, 14% of them appearing once. The sample comprised blood. All receptors come from a male donor with papillary thyroid cancer or a benign thyroid nodule (not recorded which). Some clones in this sample may be carry-over from other donors' samples.

This clone was found many times. The J gene is TRBJ2-7, the V gene TRBV28, with a possible D match to TRBD2 (6 bases). V was trimmed by 8 bases and J by 4 bases, leaving 24 bases between them. CDR1 and CDR2 from the germline V gene are MDHEN and SYDVKM. CDR3 length: 16 amino acids. This CDR3 is CASLGAGLAEGYEQYF. CDR3 nucleotides: TGTGCCAGCCTCGGAGCGGGTTTAGCGGAGGGGTACGAGCAGTACTTC.

This clone was seen many times. The V gene is TRBV6-1, the J gene TRBJ2-3; weak D call: TRBD1 (6 bases). The CDR3 extends over 16 amino acids. With 5 bases removed from V and 0 bases from J, the gap between germline ends came to 15 bases. CDR1 MNHNS and CDR2 SASEGT come from the germline V gene. The CDR3, as DNA: TGTGCCAGCAGTCCCCACCGACAGGTTAGCACAGATACGCAGTATTTT. Translating gives CASSPHRQVSTDTQYF.

This clone has at least ten counts. The chain carries TRBV7-3 and TRBJ2-3; 10 positions match TRBD2. V shed 5 bases, J shed 2 bases, and the junction held 7 bases outside the gene matches. Germline CDR1 reads SGHTA; CDR2 reads FQGTGA. The CDR3 runs to 16 residues. CDR3 amino acids: CASSPLAGANTDTQYF. The CDR3 DNA follows: TGTGCCAGCAGCCCCCTAGCGGGAGCGAACACAGATACGCAGTATTTT. Supplemented by reference TRBV7-3 and TRBJ2-3, the full variable domain reads GAGVSQTPSNKVTEKGKYVELRCDPISGHTALYWYRQSLGQGPEFLIYFQGTGAADDSGLPNDRFFAVRPEGSVSTLKIQRTERGDSAVYLCASSPLAGANTDTQYFGPGTRLTVL.